This TCR beta chain was sequenced in a study of cytotoxic CD8 clonotypes in ibrutinib-treated CLL (dated by TCRdb to about 2021). As for the study more broadly: The cohort was composed of roughly ten relapsed/refractory and approximately 16 treatment-naive patients; IGHV unmutated status was identified in some 17 patients. Responses were partial in roughly 24 patients and complete in 2; after median approximately 5.5 years follow-up, 14 stayed in remission and around 12 progressed. The response samples were drawn at a median of approximately 12 months into treatment, with a range of roughly 6 to 36 months. An average of around 250,000 productive templates and 94,082 productive rearrangements was obtained per sample. Of the roughly 90 participants in the trial, about 25 had longitudinal samples available. Cryopreserved peripheral blood mononuclear cells were obtained before treatment, at response, and at either sustained remission or disease progression. All remission and progressive disease samples were collected while patients were still receiving ibrutinib. Broader findings and caveats from the paper: Public clonotypes were rare and either shrank or stayed stable during treatment, and the rise in clonality at ibrutinib response reflected expansion of private clonotypes. Clonality increased at ibrutinib response, stayed stable in sustained remission, and fell back toward baseline at progression. Sampling times were not matched between patients in sustained remission and patients whose disease was progressing, and lymph node repertoires were not examined. Baseline clonality exceeded that of age-matched healthy donors and correlated strongly with circulating CD8+ T-cell counts.

Taken from the germline V gene (reference sequence), the CDR1 and CDR2 loops are SEHNR and FQNEAQ. Between the V and J ends, shortened by 5 bases and 8 bases respectively, the junction contains 27 bases. The CDR3 goes from the cysteine to the phenylalanine over 17 residues. CDR3 DNA is the only sequence kept; it has 51 bases, read in frame from the first base. The time point label here, explained by the study, means: approximately eleven months on ibrutinib. Roughly 2 micrograms of genomic DNA were extracted from cryopreserved PBMCs for TCR beta library preparation. High-throughput TCR beta sequencing was performed on longitudinal blood samples from CLL patients receiving ibrutinib monotherapy. Patients were enrolled in a phase 2 open-label single-center ibrutinib monotherapy trial. This clone was seen more than once but under ten times. The specificity of this receptor is unknown. Base qualities are not provided; no much larger clone lies one nucleotide away.

On a MiSeq, deep resolution sequencing aimed for a depth between 1 in 1 million and 1 in 200,000 T cells, with each clonotype covered around 9.2x on average. The immunoSEQ hsTCRB Kit was used to generate TCR beta libraries. As for how the authors treated the data: ImmunoSEQ Data Assistant and ImmunoSEQ Analyzer were used for data analysis, and V, D and J genes were assigned according to IMGT definitions. Clonality, which ranges from 0 to 1, was calculated as one minus the normalized Shannon entropy of productive rearrangement frequencies. Only overrepresented clonotypes making up at least 0.05% of each patient's repertoire were included in the public clonotype analysis. Repertoires from more than ten age-matched healthy donors in immuneACCESS were used as clonality controls. The table was pulled from immuneACCESS by TCRdb, which kept in-frame rearrangements only. Such tables lose some clones; where checked, under half of the loss comes from unresolved V genes, and the rest has no known cause. V and J calls and clone size are as listed in that table; D and trimming were resolved from the DNA. The sample table holds about 130,000 clones, of which 79% were seen once. The ten largest clones add up to 9.5% to 15% of the sample.

This sequence uses TRBV7-9 and TRBJ1-2; a weak D assignment points to TRBD1 (6 bases agree). This TCR derives from a human donor with chronic lymphocytic leukemia. Sequences were derived from PBMCs, sampled after 12 months of ibrutinib treatment. DNA sequence: TGTGCCAGCAGCCAACACCTCGGGTTCGCCGGGACACCGGGCTACACCTTC. Translated, this gives CASSQHLGFAGTPGYTF.